A selection of T cell receptor beta chains follows, all from one sample in a study of early T cells in non-severe SARS-CoV-2 infection. TCRdb re-called the 5' RACE reads through MiXCR, storing one row per CDR3 protein. There are 97,000 or so distinct CDR3 sequences in the sample; approximately 10% occur only once, and approximately 4.7% lies in the top ten. This material consisted of whole blood, taken at baseline. The receptors stem from an adult who was a healthcare worker with PCR-confirmed SARS-CoV-2 infection or an uninfected control (not recorded which). Each CDR3 is given with its conserved first and last residue. The D gene is left open where the match is weak. Rows may omit the clone size; those that give it use once, few, many or a size class.

J: TRBJ2-3; D: .; V: TRBV29-1; size: .; DNA: TGCAGCGTTTCGTCCCCAGATACGCAGTATTTT; CDR3: CSVSSPDTQYF
J: TRBJ1-1; D: .; V: TRBV7-2; size: many; DNA: TGTGCCAGCAGCTTACAGGGCCCGGAGGGGGCTTTCTTT; CDR3: CASSLQGPEGAFF
J: TRBJ1-2; D: .; V: TRBV20-1; size: .; DNA: TGCAGTGCTGCCCTGCCAGGAGCGACAGGCTATGGCTACACCTTC; CDR3: CSAALPGATGYGYTF
J: TRBJ2-1; D: .; V: TRBV12-3/TRBV12-4; size: .; DNA: TGTGCCAGCAGTCCTTGGGACGGCCTCCGGGAGCAGTTCTTC; CDR3: CASSPWDGLREQFF
J: TRBJ2-3; D: TRBD2; V: TRBV5-8; size: .; DNA: TGTGCCAGCAGCCAGGGACTAGCGGGACAATCCACAGATACGCAGTATTTT; CDR3: CASSQGLAGQSTDTQYF
J: TRBJ1-3; D: .; V: TRBV12-3/TRBV12-4; size: few; DNA: TGTGCCAGCAGTTTAGGTGTATCTGGAAACACCATATATTTT; CDR3: CASSLGVSGNTIYF
J: TRBJ2-1; D: TRBD2; V: TRBV7-9; size: .; DNA: TGTGCCAGCAGCACTAGCGGGACGGGAAATGAGCAGTTCTTC; CDR3: CASSTSGTGNEQFF
J: TRBJ1-2; D: TRBD1; V: TRBV18; size: .; DNA: TGTGCCAGCTCACCTCCGGACAGGCCCTATGGCTACACCTTC; CDR3: CASSPPDRPYGYTF
J: TRBJ2-7; D: .; V: TRBV21-1; size: .; DNA: TGTGCCAGCAGCATCCTCAGGGGAACACTCGACGAGCAGTACTTC; CDR3: CASSILRGTLDEQYF
J: TRBJ1-5; D: .; V: TRBV5-1; size: many; DNA: TGCGCCAGCAGCTTGGATGCCATAAATCAGCCCCAGCATTTT; CDR3: CASSLDAINQPQHF
J: TRBJ1-6; D: .; V: TRBV6-1; size: .; DNA: TGTGCCAGCAGACGGCAGATCTCCTATAATTCACCCCTCCACTTT; CDR3: CASRRQISYNSPLHF
J: TRBJ2-3; D: TRBD2; V: TRBV29-1; size: .; DNA: TGCAGCGTTGACCGGACTAGCGGACGCACAGATACGCAGTATTTT; CDR3: CSVDRTSGRTDTQYF
J: TRBJ2-1; D: .; V: TRBV5-1; size: few; DNA: TGCGCCAGCAGCTTGGTAGGGCAGAAGAGCAATGAGCAGTTCTTC; CDR3: CASSLVGQKSNEQFF
J: TRBJ2-1; D: .; V: TRBV10-3; size: few; DNA: TGTGCCATCAGCCGGGGTAACAATGAGCAGTTCTTC; CDR3: CAISRGNNEQFF
J: TRBJ2-3; D: TRBD2; V: TRBV5-8; size: .; DNA: TGTGCCAGCTCGGGGAGCGGGGGTGTTAATACGCAGTATTTT; CDR3: CASSGSGGVNTQYF
J: TRBJ1-3; D: .; V: TRBV20-1; size: many; DNA: TGCAGTGCTTCCAAGACTGGGACGGGAAACACCATATATTTT; CDR3: CSASKTGTGNTIYF
J: TRBJ1-5; D: TRBD1; V: TRBV20-1; size: .; DNA: TGCAGCGCAGGGACAGGGGATCAGCCCCAGCATTTT; CDR3: CSAGTGDQPQHF
J: TRBJ1-3; D: .; V: TRBV12-3/TRBV12-4; size: many; DNA: TGTGCCAGCAGTTTGGAAAACACCATATATTTT; CDR3: CASSLENTIYF
J: TRBJ2-3; D: TRBD2; V: TRBV9; size: once; DNA: TGTGCCAGCAGCGTGGGGAGCGGGGGTTTGTTGGATACGCAGTATTTT; CDR3: CASSVGSGGLLDTQYF
J: TRBJ2-2; D: .; V: TRBV7-9; size: .; DNA: TGTGCCAGCAGCTTAGTCAGGACGACCGGGGAGCTGTTTTTT; CDR3: CASSLVRTTGELFF
J: TRBJ2-7; D: TRBD2; V: TRBV20-1; size: many; DNA: TGCAGTGCTAAAAGGACTAGCGGGAGGCACTACGAGCAGTACTTC; CDR3: CSAKRTSGRHYEQYF
J: TRBJ2-3; D: TRBD2; V: TRBV7-2; size: few; DNA: TGTGCCAGCATGCAGCGGGGGGGCCGAGGCACGCAGTATTTT; CDR3: CASMQRGGRGTQYF